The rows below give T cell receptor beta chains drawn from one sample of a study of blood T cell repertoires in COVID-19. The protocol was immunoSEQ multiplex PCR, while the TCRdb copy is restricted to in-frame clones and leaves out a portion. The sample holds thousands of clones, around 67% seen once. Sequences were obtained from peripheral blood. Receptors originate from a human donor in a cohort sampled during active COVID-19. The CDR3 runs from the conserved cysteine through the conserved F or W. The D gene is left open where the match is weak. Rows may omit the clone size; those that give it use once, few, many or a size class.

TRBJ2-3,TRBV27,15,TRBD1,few,CASSSGTGGTDTQYF,TGTGCCAGCAGTTCGGGGACAGGTGGCACAGATACGCAGTATTTT
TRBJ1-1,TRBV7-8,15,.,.,CASSLVSPWGAEAFF,TGTGCCAGCAGCTTAGTAAGCCCCTGGGGCGCTGAAGCTTTCTTT
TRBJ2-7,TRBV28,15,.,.,CASSIYFPIPYEQYF,TGTGCCAGCAGTATATACTTCCCTATCCCCTACGAGCAGTACTTC
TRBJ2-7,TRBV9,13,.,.,CASSEGSSYEQYF,TGTGCCAGCAGCGAGGGGTCCTCCTACGAGCAGTACTTC
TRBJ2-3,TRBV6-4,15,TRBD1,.,CASSDSGQGTDTQYF,TGTGCCAGCAGTGACTCCGGACAGGGAACAGATACGCAGTATTTT
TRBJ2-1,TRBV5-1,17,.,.,CASSSEGPVSYYNEQFF,TGCGCCAGCAGCTCGGAGGGCCCGGTCTCCTATTACAATGAGCAGTTCTTC
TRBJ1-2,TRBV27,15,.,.,CASSLGQGNRYGYTF,TGTGCCAGCAGTTTAGGCCAGGGGAATCGGTATGGCTACACCTTC
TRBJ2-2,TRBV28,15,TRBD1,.,CASRPQGQGTGELFF,TGTGCCAGCAGACCCCAGGGACAGGGGACCGGGGAGCTGTTTTTT
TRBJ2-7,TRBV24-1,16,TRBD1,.,CATSDRQGVGSYEQYF,TGTGCCACCAGTGATCGACAGGGGGTCGGTTCCTACGAGCAGTACTTC
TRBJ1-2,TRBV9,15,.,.,CASSVGTEVNYGYTF,TGTGCCAGCAGCGTAGGGACAGAAGTAAACTATGGCTACACCTTC
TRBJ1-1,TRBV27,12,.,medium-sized,CASSAQGSKAFF,TGTGCCAGCAGCGCCCAGGGTAGTAAAGCTTTCTTT
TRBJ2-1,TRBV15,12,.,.,CATSERYNEQFF,TGTGCCACCAGCGAGCGGTACAATGAGCAGTTCTTC
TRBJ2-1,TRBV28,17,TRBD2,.,CASRSYRERDSYNEQFF,TGTGCCAGCAGATCCTACAGAGAGCGGGACTCCTACAATGAGCAGTTCTTC
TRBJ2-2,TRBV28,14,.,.,CASSLAGDPGELFF,TGTGCCAGCAGTTTAGCAGGGGACCCCGGGGAGCTGTTTTTT
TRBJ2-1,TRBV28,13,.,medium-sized,CASSLHSRAEQFF,TGTGCCAGCAGTTTACATAGCAGAGCTGAGCAGTTCTTC
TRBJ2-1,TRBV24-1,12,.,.,CATSDGGGLRFF,TGTGCCACCAGTGATGGAGGAGGGTTAAGGTTCTTC
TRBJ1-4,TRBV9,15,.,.,CASSVEGRANEKLFF,TGTGCCAGCAGCGTAGAAGGCAGGGCTAACGAAAAACTGTTTTTT
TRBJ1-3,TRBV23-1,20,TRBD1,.,CASSPRTGHREGCSGNTIYF,TGCGCCAGCAGTCCCCGGACAGGGCACAGGGAGGGTTGTTCTGGAAACACCATATATTTT
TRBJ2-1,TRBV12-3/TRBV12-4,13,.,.,CASSFIDSNEQFF,TGTGCCAGCAGCTTCATAGATAGCAATGAGCAGTTCTTC
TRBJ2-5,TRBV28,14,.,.,CASSPSVYQETQYF,TGTGCCAGCAGCCCCTCAGTGTACCAAGAGACCCAGTACTTC
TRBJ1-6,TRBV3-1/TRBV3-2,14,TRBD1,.,CASSQQGESSPLHF,TGTGCCAGCAGCCAACAGGGGGAGAGTTCACCCCTCCACTTT
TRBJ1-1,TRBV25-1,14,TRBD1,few,CASSATRTGGEAFF,TGTGCCAGCAGTGCCACTCGGACAGGTGGGGAAGCTTTCTTT
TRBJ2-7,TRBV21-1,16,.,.,CASSKGGECTSYEQYF,TGTGCCAGCAGCAAAGGGGGGGAGTGTACCTCCTACGAGCAGTACTTC
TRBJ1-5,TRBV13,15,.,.,CASSRRSGGNQPQHF,TGTGCCAGCAGCCGAAGAAGCGGAGGCAATCAGCCCCAGCATTTT
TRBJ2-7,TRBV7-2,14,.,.,CASSPSAGGYEQYF,TGTGCCAGCAGCCCTTCCGCGGGTGGCTACGAGCAGTACTTC
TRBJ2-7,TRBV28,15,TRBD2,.,CASELPGLAGAAQYF,TGTGCCAGCGAACTCCCAGGGCTAGCGGGAGCGGCGCAGTACTTC
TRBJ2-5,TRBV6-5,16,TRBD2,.,CASSYSGRAGIETQYF,TGTGCCAGCAGTTACTCCGGGAGGGCCGGCATAGAGACCCAGTACTTC
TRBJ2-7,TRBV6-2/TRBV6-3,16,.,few,CASSYSRRRGSYEQYF,TGTGCCAGCAGTTACTCGAGAAGGCGGGGTTCCTACGAGCAGTACTTC
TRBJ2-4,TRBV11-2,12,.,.,CASSLQSNIQYF,TGTGCCAGCAGCCTACAGAGTAACATTCAGTACTTC
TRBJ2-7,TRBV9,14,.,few,CASSPRQWAGEQYF,TGTGCCAGCAGCCCGCGACAGTGGGCCGGCGAGCAGTACTTC
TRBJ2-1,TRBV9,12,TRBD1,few,CASSSQGNEQFF,TGTGCCAGCAGCTCACAGGGGAATGAGCAGTTCTTC
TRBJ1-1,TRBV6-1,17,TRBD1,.,CASSEARQGPLNTEAFF,TGTGCCAGCAGTGAAGCTCGACAGGGGCCACTGAACACTGAAGCTTTCTTT
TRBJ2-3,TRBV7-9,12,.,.,CASAPAPDTQYF,TGTGCCAGTGCCCCTGCGCCAGATACGCAGTATTTT
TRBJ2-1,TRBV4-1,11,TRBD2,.,CASSQGTSLFF,TGCGCCAGCAGCCAAGGGACTAGCCTGTTCTTC
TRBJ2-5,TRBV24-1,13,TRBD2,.,CASTAGVGETQYF,TGTGCCTCCACAGCGGGAGTAGGGGAGACCCAGTACTTC
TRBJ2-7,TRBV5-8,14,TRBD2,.,CASSKGLAGNEQYF,TGTGCCAGCAGCAAGGGACTAGCGGGAAACGAGCAGTACTTC
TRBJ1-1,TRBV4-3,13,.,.,CASSQSGKTEAFF,TGCGCCAGCAGCCAGTCAGGGAAGACTGAAGCTTTCTTT
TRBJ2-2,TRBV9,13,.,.,CASSVSGTGELFF,TGTGCCAGCAGCGTTAGCGGCACCGGGGAGCTGTTTTTT
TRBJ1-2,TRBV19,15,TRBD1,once,CASSGRDRGSGGYTF,TGTGCCAGTAGTGGCCGGGACAGGGGTTCAGGCGGCTACACCTTC
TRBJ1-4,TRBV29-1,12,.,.,CSVYSPNEKLFF,TGCAGCGTATACAGCCCTAATGAAAAACTGTTTTTT
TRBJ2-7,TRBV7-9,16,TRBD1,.,CASSPPTGGISYEQYF,TGTGCCAGCAGCCCCCCGACAGGGGGGATCTCCTACGAGCAGTACTTC
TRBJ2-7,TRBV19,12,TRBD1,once,CASSIPGGEQYF,TGTGCCAGTAGTATCCCAGGGGGCGAGCAGTACTTC